This T cell receptor beta chain derives from a study of shared clonotypes between healthy human individuals. V lost 4 bases and J lost 5; bases outside the gene matches: 10. The CDR3 has 16 residues. Germline V CDR1 and CDR2: SGHNT, YYREEE (reference sequence). The method was immunoSEQ multiplex PCR; TCRdb's version includes in-frame clones alone and lacks a portion of them. The sample includes about 2.4 million clones, over 85% seen only once; the top ten take 0.35% to 0.45%. The source of this sequence is a man aged 18 to 30 in good health. Some clones in this sample may be carry-over from other donors' samples. Sequenced input: naive CD4+ T cells from PBMCs. Subset given: CD45RA+ positively selected. V usage is TRBV5-4 and J usage is TRBJ2-2; 8 bases are a match to TRBD1. CDR3 bases: TGTGCCAGCAGCCTCGGACAGGGTGTGAAGACCGGGGAGCTGTTTTTT. Its protein is CASSLGQGVKTGELFF.